This T cell receptor (beta chain) was observed in a study of cytomegalovirus exposure and HLA in healthy donors. Findings and caveats of the study: Analyzed later, association rates of TCRs varied across HLA loci, with DRB1 most and HLA-C fewest.

Trimming removed 5 bases from V and 1 base from J, with 12 bases in between. Looked up from germline, CDR1 is SNHLY and CDR2 is FYNNEI. The CDR3 runs 15 residues. As regards this clone: Its antigen is not identified.

Use of 60 Vbeta and 13 Jbeta primers characterized the PCR. Repertoires were generated with immunoSEQ multiplex PCR, while TCRdb's copy carries only in-frame clones and drops some. The sample lists some 150,000 clones; approximately 75% were seen once. The origin of this receptor is a man over 45 in good health and CMV-seropositive. The chain couples TRBV2 to TRBJ1-5; TRBD1 might be the D (6 bases). Sequenced material: PBMCs. The DNA for the CDR3 is TGTGCCAGCAGTAAACAGGGTATGAGCAATCAGCCCCAGCATTTT. Translated: CASSKQGMSNQPQHF.